A selection of T cell receptor beta chains follows, all from one sample in a study of cytomegalovirus exposure and HLA in healthy donors. Produced via immunoSEQ multiplex PCR; TCRdb's table is partial and in-frame only. The table has 150,000 to 200,000 clones, 70% to 80% seen once. Sequenced input: PBMCs. These receptors all come from a woman between 45 and 65 years old in good health and CMV-seronegative. Each CDR3 is given with its conserved first and last residue. The D gene is left open where the match is weak. Only part of the rows carry a size: once, few, many, or a class if the clone is expanded.

abundance,j_gene,v_gene,d_gene,CDR3nt,CDR3aa
NA,TRBJ1-2,TRBV19,NA,TGTGCCAGTAGTGTTCCGCAGGTGGCCGATGGCTACACCTTC,CASSVPQVADGYTF
NA,TRBJ2-7,TRBV5-4,NA,TGTGCCAGCAGCTCTGGACTCGACCGGCAGCCCTACGAGCAGTACTTC,CASSSGLDRQPYEQYF
once,TRBJ2-5,TRBV6-1,TRBD1,TGTGCCAGCAGTAAGGGGACAGGGGGCAAGGAGACCCAGTACTTC,CASSKGTGGKETQYF
NA,TRBJ2-1,TRBV5-8,TRBD2,TGTGCCAGCAGCTTGGAGGCGGGGGGGCCGGACAATGAGCAGTTCTTC,CASSLEAGGPDNEQFF
NA,TRBJ2-7,TRBV28,NA,TGTGCCAGCAGTTTAATGTGGAGGGAGCAGTACTTC,CASSLMWREQYF
NA,TRBJ2-1,TRBV27,NA,TGTGCCAGCAGTTTATCCGGGATTTCCTACAATGAGCAGTTCTTC,CASSLSGISYNEQFF
NA,TRBJ1-2,TRBV5-6,TRBD1,TGTGCCAGCAGCTCGACAGGGGTTCACCTCTACACCTTC,CASSSTGVHLYTF
few,TRBJ1-1,TRBV5-4,NA,TGTGCCAGCAGCTCCCCGGGGGACCTGAACACTGAAGCTTTCTTT,CASSSPGDLNTEAFF
once,TRBJ2-7,TRBV7-2,NA,TGTGCCAGCAGCCGAGCGACTGCTGCTCTTTACGAGCAGTACTTC,CASSRATAALYEQYF
few,TRBJ1-1,TRBV5-6,NA,TGTGCCAGCAGCTTAGGCAGGGACTATGGAGCTTTCTTT,CASSLGRDYGAFF
once,TRBJ1-2,TRBV18,TRBD1,TGTGCCAGCTCAAATAGACAGGGATGGGACTATGGCTACACCTTC,CASSNRQGWDYGYTF